The rows below give T cell receptor beta chains drawn from one sample of a study of cytomegalovirus exposure and HLA in healthy donors. Produced via immunoSEQ multiplex PCR; TCRdb's table is partial and in-frame only. The profile covers about 130,000 clones, with 70% appearing a single time and 2% to 2.5% taken by the ten largest. Sequencing was done on a sample of PBMCs. The receptors were gathered from a woman in her fifties or sixties in good health and CMV-seropositive. The CDR3 runs from the conserved cysteine through the conserved F or W. Fields, in order: CDR3 DNA, CDR3 protein, V gene, D gene, J gene, clone size. D genes are given only for firm matches. Rows may omit the clone size; those that give it use once, few, many or a size class.

cdr3_nt: TGTGCCAGCAGTTTGGCCACCGGGTATGCCCAAGAGACCCAGTACTTC
cdr3_aa: CASSLATGYAQETQYF
v_call: TRBV28
d_call: NA
j_call: TRBJ2-5
clone_size: NA

cdr3_nt: TGTGCCAGCAGCCCGCAACTAGCGGGAGATCATGAGCAGTTCTTC
cdr3_aa: CASSPQLAGDHEQFF
v_call: TRBV5-4
d_call: TRBD2
j_call: TRBJ2-1
clone_size: NA

cdr3_nt: TGTGCCAGCAGTGAGAGGGGGCCTTACGAGCAGTACTTC
cdr3_aa: CASSERGPYEQYF
v_call: TRBV2
d_call: TRBD1
j_call: TRBJ2-7
clone_size: NA

cdr3_nt: TGTGCCTGGAGTGTACAGGGCAACACTGAAGCTTTCTTT
cdr3_aa: CAWSVQGNTEAFF
v_call: TRBV30
d_call: NA
j_call: TRBJ1-1
clone_size: NA

cdr3_nt: TGTGCCAGCAGTGAGATGGGCCTGTCCTATGGCTACACCTTC
cdr3_aa: CASSEMGLSYGYTF
v_call: TRBV6-1
d_call: NA
j_call: TRBJ1-2
clone_size: NA

cdr3_nt: TGTGCCAGTAGGGGAGGGACAGGCCCCCTGGATACGCAGTATTTT
cdr3_aa: CASRGGTGPLDTQYF
v_call: TRBV6-5
d_call: NA
j_call: TRBJ2-3
clone_size: NA

cdr3_nt: TGTGCCAGCAGCCGAAGCGGGAGCTCCTACAATGAGCAGTTCTTC
cdr3_aa: CASSRSGSSYNEQFF
v_call: TRBV7-2
d_call: TRBD2
j_call: TRBJ2-1
clone_size: NA

cdr3_nt: TGTGCCAACGGGGACAGGGGGACTGAAGCTTTCTTT
cdr3_aa: CANGDRGTEAFF
v_call: TRBV7-9
d_call: TRBD1
j_call: TRBJ1-1
clone_size: NA

cdr3_nt: TGTGCCAGCAGTTCCCGCCTCGGGCCAGGGAAGGGCAATGAGCAGTTCTTC
cdr3_aa: CASSSRLGPGKGNEQFF
v_call: TRBV28
d_call: NA
j_call: TRBJ2-1
clone_size: NA

cdr3_nt: TGTGCCAGTAGTATATCAGTGGGACAGGGTAATGAAAAACTGTTTTTT
cdr3_aa: CASSISVGQGNEKLFF
v_call: TRBV19
d_call: TRBD1
j_call: TRBJ1-4
clone_size: few

cdr3_nt: TGTGCCAGTAGTCCGCGGACTAGCGGGAACACCGGGGAGCTGTTTTTT
cdr3_aa: CASSPRTSGNTGELFF
v_call: TRBV19
d_call: TRBD2
j_call: TRBJ2-2
clone_size: NA

cdr3_nt: TGTGCCAGCAGCGCATATGGACAGGGGAACTATGGCTACACCTTC
cdr3_aa: CASSAYGQGNYGYTF
v_call: TRBV9
d_call: TRBD1
j_call: TRBJ1-2
clone_size: few

cdr3_nt: TGTGCCAGCAGTGAAAACAGGGAAAGTGGCTACACCTTC
cdr3_aa: CASSENRESGYTF
v_call: TRBV2
d_call: NA
j_call: TRBJ1-2
clone_size: once

cdr3_nt: TGTGCCAGCAGCTTCTCGGGACTAGCGGGACAAGAGACCCAGTACTTC
cdr3_aa: CASSFSGLAGQETQYF
v_call: TRBV7-6
d_call: TRBD2
j_call: TRBJ2-5
clone_size: few

cdr3_nt: TGTGCCAGCAGCCGAGACACGAACACTGAAGCTTTCTTT
cdr3_aa: CASSRDTNTEAFF
v_call: TRBV28
d_call: NA
j_call: TRBJ1-1
clone_size: NA

cdr3_nt: TGTGCCTCAACGGGCGGGAGGGGGGGACAGGATACGCAGTATTTT
cdr3_aa: CASTGGRGGQDTQYF
v_call: TRBV30
d_call: TRBD2
j_call: TRBJ2-3
clone_size: NA

cdr3_nt: TGTGCCAGCAGTTTACGGACCGGGGAGCTGTTTTTT
cdr3_aa: CASSLRTGELFF
v_call: TRBV27
d_call: NA
j_call: TRBJ2-2
clone_size: NA

cdr3_nt: TGTGCCTGGAGTGTAGCAGGGCCACGCACAGATACGCAGTATTTT
cdr3_aa: CAWSVAGPRTDTQYF
v_call: TRBV30
d_call: NA
j_call: TRBJ2-3
clone_size: NA

cdr3_nt: TGTGCCAGCAGTCTAGCCGGGGAGCAGTTCTTC
cdr3_aa: CASSLAGEQFF
v_call: TRBV28
d_call: NA
j_call: TRBJ2-1
clone_size: NA

cdr3_nt: TGCGCCAGCAGCTTGGAGGGGGTACGGGGCTACACCTTC
cdr3_aa: CASSLEGVRGYTF
v_call: TRBV5-1
d_call: NA
j_call: TRBJ1-2
clone_size: NA

cdr3_nt: TGTGCCAGCAGTTTACCGTCAGCGGGCTGGGCTTTCTTT
cdr3_aa: CASSLPSAGWAFF
v_call: TRBV28
d_call: NA
j_call: TRBJ1-1
clone_size: few

cdr3_nt: TGTGCCAGCAGCTCTGACAGGGGTGGAAACACCTTC
cdr3_aa: CASSSDRGGNTF
v_call: TRBV5-6
d_call: TRBD1
j_call: TRBJ1-2
clone_size: NA

cdr3_nt: TGTGCCAGCAGCTCGTTTGGAGCGGGAGAAGATACGCAGTATTTT
cdr3_aa: CASSSFGAGEDTQYF
v_call: TRBV6-5
d_call: TRBD2
j_call: TRBJ2-3
clone_size: NA

cdr3_nt: TGTGCCACCCCGGCGGGGGGTGACAAACCCCAGCATTTT
cdr3_aa: CATPAGGDKPQHF
v_call: TRBV27
d_call: NA
j_call: TRBJ1-5
clone_size: NA

cdr3_nt: TGCAGCGTTGGCACGGCAGGGGCGAGCGAGCAGTACTTC
cdr3_aa: CSVGTAGASEQYF
v_call: TRBV29-1
d_call: NA
j_call: TRBJ2-7
clone_size: NA

cdr3_nt: TGCAGCGTTTGGACAGGTTTGAACACTGAAGCTTTCTTT
cdr3_aa: CSVWTGLNTEAFF
v_call: TRBV29-1
d_call: TRBD1
j_call: TRBJ1-1
clone_size: few